This TCR beta chain is drawn from a study of Graves' ophthalmopathy and Graves' hyperthyroidism. Study outcomes and limitations: The model flagged ophthalmopathy progression at approximately 66% sensitivity and nearly 75% specificity.

This clonotype was recorded many times. Its antigen is unknown. Ophthalmopathy not arising within 18 months of follow-up defined hyperthyroidism as stable. Recruitment covered hyperthyroidism patients aged 18 to 65 whose new diagnosis was of under 2 months' duration. Amplification from RNA transcripts yielded the TCR beta CDR3 regions. An initial RT-PCR round employing HTBI primers preceded a second-round multiplex PCR. TCRdb passed the multiplex PCR reads through MiXCR, listing each CDR3 protein once. The sample contains about 370,000 distinct CDR3 sequences, roughly a sixth of which appear only once. Trimming removed 5 bases at V and 4 bases at J, with 15 bases between. Germline V lookup: CDR1 SGHVS, CDR2 FNYEAQ. The CDR3 contains 15 residues.

What was sequenced was peripheral blood. The chain uses TRBV7-6 and TRBJ1-5, with D possibly being TRBD1 (5 bases). The clonotype was recovered from an adult woman with stable Graves' hyperthyroidism. CDR3 region: CASSAKGGANQPQHF. Written as DNA, the CDR3 is TGTGCCAGCAGCGCCAAAGGTGGGGCAAATCAGCCCCAGCATTTT.